The 8 T cell receptor beta chains reported below all come from one sample, sequenced in a study of T cell responses to AZD1222 COVID-19 vaccine listed by TCRdb under 2021. The time point label corresponds to: baseline before first vaccination. Library preparation was by the immunoSEQ multiplex PCR assay. This immuneACCESS table, as held by TCRdb, lists in-frame sequences with V and J called but not all clones. Of the missing ones, under half trace to an unresolved V gene in checked studies; the others have no known cause. The sample yields more than 100,000 clones; around 86% were counted once. Of the sample, 1% to 1.5% falls within the top ten clones. Sequencing was performed on peripheral blood, taken on day 0 of AZD1222 vaccination. The source of these receptors is an adult in good health.

The chain has TRBV6-2 or TRBV6-3 and TRBJ1-2, with D unresolved. This CDR3 contains 16 residues. The V and J ends lost 1 base and 2 bases respectively, with 14 bases between them. Germline CDR1 and CDR2: MNHEY and SVGEGT. As DNA, the CDR3 is TGTGCCAGCAGTTACTATGCGTCCGGAAAGAACTATGGCTACACCTTC. This encodes CASSYYASGKNYGYTF.

J is TRBJ1-1 and V is TRBV18, with 7 bases aligning to TRBD1. With 6 bases clipped from V and 1 base from J, the junction kept 5 bases outside the gene matches. Per germline, CDR1 KGHSH and CDR2 LQKENI. The length of the CDR3 is 14 residues. In DNA form, the CDR3 reads TGTGCCAGCTCGGTGGGACAGACGAACACTGAAGCTTTCTTT. This encodes CASSVGQTNTEAFF.

CDR3 sequence (DNA): TGTGCCAGCAGAGTCCCTAATGGGGGGCATGCTTTCTTT. It is translated as CASRVPNGGHAFF. The V call is TRBV6-5, the J call TRBJ1-1, with a weak D call TRBD1 (6 bases). The germline gives CDR1 MNHEY, CDR2 SVGAGI. The CDR3 has 13 residues. V shed 6 bases and J shed 11 bases, with 19 bases lying between them.

The V gene is TRBV6-5, the J gene TRBJ1-3, with D hard to call. The CDR3 is made up of 15 amino acids. The V end lost 2 bases, the J end lost 0 bases, and 8 bases lay between the germline ends. Germline V gene sequence: CDR1 MNHEY, CDR2 SVGAGI. CDR3 sequence: CASSYSGSSGNTIYF. DNA of the CDR3: TGTGCCAGCAGTTACAGTGGAAGCTCTGGAAACACCATATATTTT.

The rearrangement joins TRBV6-5 to TRBJ2-5; D gene uncertain. Trimming took 0 bases from V and 4 from J, leaving 0 bases between them. Per the germline V gene, CDR1 is MNHEY and CDR2 is SVGAGI. The CDR3 contains 11 residues. The CDR3 loop reads CASSYSETQYF. The CDR3 coding sequence is TGTGCCAGCAGTTACTCAGAGACCCAGTACTTC.

The V and J genes are TRBV4-3 and TRBJ1-2, with TRBD1 matching 7 bases. V lost 3 bases to trimming and J lost 3 bases; unmatched junction nucleotides: 10. Looked up from germline, CDR1 is LGHNA and CDR2 is YSLEER. CDR3 length: 16 amino acids. CDR3 sequence (DNA): TGCGCCAGCAGCCAGGACTCGACAGGGTCATACTATGGCTACACCTTC. The encoded protein is CASSQDSTGSYYGYTF.

V gene TRBV6-2 or TRBV6-3 combines with J gene TRBJ2-1; 9 nucleotides line up with TRBD2. There are 16 residues in the CDR3. The ends lost 0 bases at V and 12 bases at J; junction bases unmatched: 12. Germline loops: CDR1 MNHEY, CDR2 SVGEGT. Here the CDR3 reads CASSYSKIAGARVQFF. The DNA of the CDR3 is TGTGCCAGCAGTTACTCGAAGATAGCGGGGGCCCGCGTGCAGTTCTTC.

The genes are TRBV5-4 and TRBJ1-3; D gene uncertain. Germline CDR1 is SGHNT and CDR2 is YYREEE (reference sequence). CDR3 size: 14 residues. The V end was cut by 4 bases, the J end by 4 bases, with 12 bases between. CDR3 protein: CASSPTDRGNTIYF. The CDR3 DNA sequence: TGTGCCAGCAGCCCAACGGATAGGGGAAACACCATATATTTT.